The 20 T cell receptor beta chains reported below all come from one sample, sequenced in a study of CD8 T cells in ankylosing spondylitis. Whole-study findings and limits: A motif in TCR beta, a set of seven to nine highly homologous variants, appeared characteristic of ankylosing spondylitis blood.

TCRdb re-derived calls from the 5' RACE reads in MiXCR, one entry per CDR3 protein. This repertoire shows around 540,000 distinct CDR3 sequences, roughly 13% found once; its top ten account for approximately 6.3%. The antigens of these receptors remain unknown. Sequencing was carried out using blood, either unsorted or a sorted T cell fraction (not recorded which). The origin of the receptors is a male donor with ankylosing spondylitis.

This clonotype was seen a handful of times. The rearrangement uses TRBV20-1 and TRBJ2-5; 7 nucleotides align to TRBD1. Germline lookup yields CDR1 DFQATT and CDR2 SNEGSKA (reference sequence). CDR3 size: 15 residues. J lost 5 bases, V lost 5 bases, and 14 bases had no gene match. In nucleotides, the CDR3 is TGCAGTGCTCCCGACCGGACAGGTCTTGGGGAGACCCAGTACTTC. The encoded protein is CSAPDRTGLGETQYF.

A few counts support this clonotype. The V and J genes are TRBV10-3 and TRBJ2-2; TRBD1 matches at 11 bases. The V gene end was trimmed by 8 bases and the J gene end by 2 bases; junction bases not matched to a gene: 13. The germline V gene encodes CDR1 ENHRY and CDR2 SYGVKD. CDR3 length: 18 residues. The CDR3 DNA follows: TGTGCCATCCGAAGTGAAGGGACAGGGGGTACTAACACCGGGGAGCTGTTTTTT. Its protein is CAIRSEGTGGTNTGELFF.

About this clonotype: The germline gene is not matched at one end of the junction; a read error may be the cause. The chain recombines TRBV11-2 with TRBJ2-5; 10 nucleotides align to TRBD1. CDR3 size: 15 residues. Germline assignment: CDR1 SGHAT and CDR2 FQNNGV. CDR3 residues: CDSSPEDRGWETQYF. CDR3 DNA: TGTGACAGCAGCCCTGAGGACAGGGGGTGGGAGACCCAGTACTTC.

The genes are TRBV20-1 and TRBJ2-4; D is possibly TRBD1 or TRBD2 (5 bases each). CDR1 is DFQATT, CDR2 SNEGSKA, per germline (reference sequence). CDR3 length: 15 residues. V lost 3 bases and J 0 bases, leaving 12 bases between the germline ends. CDR3: CSARATAVAKNIQYF. The CDR3 nucleotides are TGCAGTGCTAGGGCGACAGCGGTAGCCAAAAACATTCAGTACTTC.

This clonotype occurred a few times. V gene TRBV11-2 combines with J gene TRBJ2-2, with TRBD1 matching over 7 bases. Per germline, CDR1 SGHAT and CDR2 FQNNGV. V was pared by 5 bases and J by 3 bases, with 6 bases of the junction left unmatched. There are 15 residues in the CDR3. The CDR3 DNA follows: TGTGCCAGCAGCCCACAGGGGTTGTACACCGGGGAGCTGTTTTTT. This sequence encodes CASSPQGLYTGELFF.

This clonotype has more than one count but fewer than ten. The rearrangement uses TRBV7-6 and TRBJ1-6; 7 nucleotides agree with TRBD1. Germline V gene data show CDR1 as SGHVS and CDR2 as FNYEAQ. J was trimmed by 9 bases and V by 5 bases; bases with no gene match: 7. The CDR3 loop spans 14 amino acids. This CDR3 is CASSVTGVGSPLHF. The DNA for the CDR3 is TGTGCCAGCAGCGTCACAGGGGTTGGTTCACCCCTCCACTTT.

V usage is TRBV12-5 and J usage is TRBJ1-3; D possibly corresponds to TRBD1 (5 bases). The CDR3 spans 14 residues. CDR1 and CDR2 (germline): LGHNT, FRNRAP. Deletions cut 3 bases from V and 4 bases from J, with 10 bases between. The CDR3 DNA reads as TGTGCTAGTGGTTTAGGGGCATGGGGAAACACCATATATTTT. It translates to CASGLGAWGNTIYF.

There are many counts of this clonotype. This chain joins TRBV7-2 and TRBJ2-2; D remains unclear. The germline V and J ends were trimmed by 1 base and 0 bases, with 3 bases remaining between them. Germline values: CDR1 SGHTA, CDR2 FQGNSA. The CDR3 spans 14 residues. The CDR3 protein is CASSLGANTGELFF. CDR3 DNA sequence: TGTGCCAGCAGCTTAGGGGCGAACACCGGGGAGCTGTTTTTT.

Only a few counts were recorded for this clonotype. The gene calls are TRBV4-1 and TRBJ2-4; no definite D call. The germline V gene encodes CDR1 MGHRA and CDR2 YSYEKL. V shed 0 bases and J shed 1 base, with 10 bases lying between them. This CDR3 is 16 amino acids long. CDR3 residues: CASSQEGFVAKNIQYF. The CDR3, as DNA: TGCGCCAGCAGCCAAGAAGGGTTTGTGGCCAAAAACATTCAGTACTTC.

Many counts were recorded for this clonotype. The rearrangement uses TRBV7-8 and TRBJ1-6, with 7 bases identical to TRBD1. CDR1 and CDR2 (germline): SGHVS, FQNEAQ. V was pared by 6 bases and J by 10 bases, with 12 bases of the junction left unmatched. This CDR3 is built from 15 residues. The CDR3 DNA reads as TGTGCCAGCAGTCGGGACAGTCCTCGGGAGTCACCCCTCCACTTT. Amino acid sequence: CASSRDSPRESPLHF.

The V and J genes are TRBV27 and TRBJ2-3; 7 bases agree with TRBD2. Germline V gene data show CDR1 as MNHEY and CDR2 as SMNVEV (reference sequence). Germline trimming cut 8 bases from V and 2 bases from J; bases unmatched to any gene: 10. The length of the CDR3 is 15 residues. Written as DNA, the CDR3 is TGTGCCAGCGGGGTAGCGGGCCGTTTCACAGATACGCAGTATTTT. Translated, it gives CASGVAGRFTDTQYF.

This clonotype appeared many times. This chain links TRBV5-1 with TRBJ2-1; TRBD2 matches 14 bases. The CDR3 extends over 16 amino acids. The V gene's germline CDR1 is SGHRS and CDR2 YFSETQ. The V segment lost 4 bases and the J segment 7 bases; nucleotides outside the gene matches: 7. The CDR3 coding sequence is TGCGCCAGCAGCCCCCTGACTAGCGGGAGGGGGAATGAGCAGTTCTTC. It codes for CASSPLTSGRGNEQFF.

The chain combines TRBV25-1 with TRBJ2-2, with 10 nucleotides matching TRBD1. The CDR3 extends over 16 amino acids. J was trimmed by 4 bases and V by 5 bases; bases with no gene match: 7. The germline CDR1 and CDR2 sequences are MGHDK and SYGVNS. The CDR3 nucleotides are TGTGCCAGCAGTCTGTGGACAGGGGGTAGCACCGGGGAGCTGTTTTTT. It is translated as CASSLWTGGSTGELFF.

The chain joins TRBV12-3 or TRBV12-4 to TRBJ2-4; D not certain. The CDR3 is 15 amino acids. With 1 base removed from V and 1 base from J, the gap between germline ends came to 8 bases. The CDR3 region has the DNA TGTGCCAGCAGTTTAGGCCCCCGGGCCAAAAACATTCAGTACTTC. This encodes CASSLGPRAKNIQYF.

Only a few counts were recorded for this clonotype. The chain couples TRBV27 to TRBJ2-5; tentatively, D is TRBD1 (5 bases). This CDR3 contains 15 residues. V lost 6 bases and J 5 bases, leaving 19 bases between the germline ends. Germline CDR1 is MNHEY and CDR2 is SMNVEV (reference sequence). In DNA, the CDR3 is TGTGCCAGCAGCCCTTCGGGCAGGGCTTACGAGACCCAGTACTTC. This gives the protein CASSPSGRAYETQYF.

The rearrangement joins TRBV6-2 or TRBV6-3 to TRBJ2-1, with 13 bases fitting TRBD2. This CDR3 has 13 amino acids. In germline, CDR1 is MNHEY, CDR2 SVGEGT. The V segment lost 5 bases and the J segment 14 bases; nucleotides outside the gene matches: 6. The CDR3 spells CASSHGTSGTEFF. DNA of the CDR3: TGTGCCAGCAGTCACGGGACTAGCGGGACTGAGTTCTTC.

This clonotype appeared a few times. The J gene is TRBJ2-7, the V gene TRBV4-1; possible D gene TRBD2, 6 bases. V was cut by 8 bases and J by 4 bases, with 18 bases left in between. The CDR3 loop spans 14 amino acids. Germline CDR1 and CDR2: MGHRA and YSYEKL. Here the CDR3 DNA reads TGCGCCAGCCACACCGGGGGAGGAACGTACGAGCAGTACGTC. Residues: CASHTGGGTYEQYV.

This clonotype was detected only a few times. The CDR3 here is CSARDYRVNTGELFF. CDR3 nucleotides: TGCAGTGCTAGAGATTACAGGGTAAACACCGGGGAGCTGTTTTTT. The J gene is TRBJ2-2, the V gene TRBV20-1; D may be TRBD1 (6 bases). V was cut by 0 bases and J by 2 bases, with 10 bases left in between. From germline, CDR1 is DFQATT and CDR2 SNEGSKA (reference sequence). The CDR3 is 15 amino acids.

There are a few counts of this clonotype. V is TRBV5-1 and J is TRBJ1-5; D gene ambiguous. The CDR3 extends over 16 amino acids. Trimming stripped 4 bases from V and 3 bases from J, with 17 bases between. Per germline, CDR1 SGHRS and CDR2 YFSETQ. CDR3 region: CASSPQPGSHNQPQHF. The CDR3 DNA reads as TGCGCCAGCAGCCCCCAACCGGGGAGCCACAATCAGCCCCAGCATTTT.

V usage is TRBV20-1 and J usage is TRBJ2-1, with D possibly matching TRBD1 (5 bases). This CDR3 comprises 14 residues. The V and J ends lost 7 bases and 8 bases respectively, with 21 bases between them. The germline V gene has CDR1 DFQATT and CDR2 SNEGSKA (reference sequence). Here the CDR3 reads CSVTVSDPRDEQFF. CDR3 coding DNA: TGCAGTGTCACCGTATCTGACCCCAGGGATGAGCAGTTCTTC.